This T cell receptor (beta chain) was sequenced during a study of T cell responses to AZD1222 COVID-19 vaccine. Overall study context: Second-dose groups at about 4 or about 12 weeks were pooled.

As to this clone: Antigen: not known.

Produced via immunoSEQ multiplex PCR; TCRdb's table is partial and in-frame only. The table has roughly 96,000 clones, 80% to 90% seen once. Study-wide results and caveats: Only a handful of individuals given AZD1222 were seropositive at baseline. The repertoires were collected only after the peak T cell response. Vaccination with two AZD1222 doses was followed by a rise in Spike-specific TCR breadth and depth.

This clonotype was obtained from an adult in good health. The sequencing here drew on peripheral blood, taken on day 0 of AZD1222 vaccination.

The CDR3 spells CASSLFQGGTDTQYF. CDR3 in DNA: TGCGCCAGCAGCTTGTTTCAGGGGGGGACAGATACGCAGTATTTT. V and J are TRBV5-1 and TRBJ2-3; possibly TRBD1 or TRBD2 for D (7 bases each). CDR3 length: 15 residues. The V end was cut by 1 base, the J end by 3 bases, with 12 bases between. The germline V gene encodes CDR1 SGHRS and CDR2 YFSETQ.